This TCR beta chain was found in a study of T cells in Graves' hyperthyroidism and ophthalmopathy. Amplification of TCR beta CDR3 regions used RNA as the template. HTBI primers were used for first-round RT-PCR of the TCR CDR3. TCRdb fed the multiplex PCR reads into MiXCR, producing one record per CDR3 protein. The repertoire holds hundreds of thousands of distinct CDR3 sequences, with approximately 23% as singletons. Study-wide results and limits: Ophthalmopathy, as predicted by the model, came a median 6.5 months after the prediction.

V lost 2 bases and J 0 bases, leaving 9 bases between the germline ends. In germline, CDR1 is SQVTM, CDR2 ANQGSEA. The CDR3 spans 14 residues. The table lists this clonotype with a few counts. Its specificity is unknown. The TCR originated in a man in his thirties or forties with Graves' ophthalmopathy. Sequencing was performed on blood. V usage is TRBV29-1 and J usage is TRBJ2-3; a possible D gene is TRBD1 (5 bases). The CDR3: CSVERDSSTDTQYF. The CDR3 DNA follows: TGCAGCGTTGAACGAGACAGTAGCACAGATACGCAGTATTTT.